The clone carrying this TCR beta chain was counted ten times or more. In the library, unique molecular identifiers were attached to individual cDNA molecules. MiXCR, applied by TCRdb to the RACE reads, yields one record per CDR3 protein. Of tens of thousands of distinct CDR3 sequences listed, roughly an eighth are singletons. This entry comes from a study of human T cells and chemical hapten exposure. As for time point: pre-sensitization, week 0. Treatment here: therapeutic diphenylcyclopropenone sensitization with weekly scalp DPC. Unfractionated whole blood was the source from which total RNA was extracted. This clonotype was obtained from a woman aged 40 to 55 with alopecia areata. Some clones in this sample may be carry-over from other donors' samples. The sample was whole blood, taken in connection with sensitization to the hapten diphenylcyclopropenone (DPC).

The chain's CDR3 is CASSHALANEQFF. The DNA of the CDR3 is TGCGCCAGCAGCCATGCACTAGCGAATGAGCAGTTCTTC. The chain uses TRBV4-1 and TRBJ2-1, with TRBD2 identical over 7 bases. Germline-derived CDR1 and CDR2 are MGHRA and YSYEKL. With V trimmed by 3 bases and J by 7 bases, 3 bases remained unmatched. This CDR3 is 13 amino acids long.